These T cell receptor beta chains were read from a single sample in a study of TIL therapy for anti-PD-1-resistant metastatic lung cancer. Clones were read by immunoSEQ multiplex PCR, and TCRdb kept only the in-frame ones, dropping some. Found here are about 52,000 clones, roughly 78% of them singletons; the top ten hold around 4.8%. The sample in question was blood, obtained at baseline. These receptors were collected from a woman aged 25-80 years with non-small cell lung cancer. Each CDR3 is given with its conserved first and last residue. D genes are given only for firm matches. A row's size may be missing; if present it is once, few, many or a size class.

clone_size j_call d_call v_call cdr3_aa cdr3_nt
. TRBJ1-1 TRBD1 TRBV29-1 CSVTVYRGESVNTEAFF TGCAGCGTGACTGTTTACAGGGGGGAGTCCGTGAACACTGAAGCTTTCTTT
. TRBJ1-4 . TRBV7-9 CASSLGATNEKLFF TGTGCCAGCAGCTTGGGTGCAACTAATGAAAAACTGTTTTTT
once TRBJ1-4 . TRBV11-2 CASSGQPNEKLFF TGTGCCAGCAGCGGACAGCCTAATGAAAAACTGTTTTTT
. TRBJ2-1 TRBD2 TRBV15 CATSRGATSMMDGEQFF TGTGCCACCAGCAGAGGGGCGACTAGCATGATGGACGGTGAGCAGTTCTTC
. TRBJ2-7 TRBD1 TRBV30 CAWRKQGQGSEQYF TGTGCCTGGAGGAAACAAGGACAGGGTTCCGAGCAGTACTTC
once TRBJ2-7 . TRBV6-1 CASRGGIIYEQYF TGTGCCAGCAGGGGCGGGATAATCTACGAGCAGTACTTC
. TRBJ1-3 . TRBV5-5 CASSFEGSGNTIYF TGTGCCAGCAGCTTTGAAGGCTCTGGAAACACCATATATTTT
. TRBJ2-3 TRBD1 TRBV5-5 CASSLWTGGLVTQYF TGTGCCAGCAGCTTGTGGACAGGGGGCTTGGTTACGCAGTATTTT
. TRBJ2-3 . TRBV7-8 CASQLLQGLRVTNTQYF TGTGCCAGCCAACTGCTCCAGGGGTTAAGGGTCACCAATACGCAGTATTTT
. TRBJ1-1 . TRBV28 CASKRGGNTEAFF TGTGCCAGCAAAAGGGGGGGGAACACTGAAGCTTTCTTT
. TRBJ2-1 . TRBV7-3 CASSLTGYNEQFF TGTGCCAGCAGCTTAACCGGTTACAATGAGCAGTTCTTC
. TRBJ2-5 . TRBV23-1 CASSQGVRAEVQETQYF TGCGCCAGCAGCCAAGGGGTCAGGGCAGAAGTCCAAGAGACCCAGTACTTC
. TRBJ2-5 . TRBV7-9 CASSLVGEWQTQYF TGTGCCAGCAGCTTAGTAGGGGAGTGGCAGACCCAGTACTTC
. TRBJ2-3 TRBD2 TRBV19 CASRSHSGGRDTQYF TGTGCCAGTAGGTCGCATAGCGGGGGTAGAGATACGCAGTATTTT
. TRBJ1-4 . TRBV5-4 CASSLDSTNEKLFF TGTGCCAGCAGCCTGGACAGCACTAATGAAAAACTGTTTTTT
. TRBJ1-4 . TRBV7-6 CASSLEDWFQLINEKLFF TGTGCCAGCAGCTTAGAGGACTGGTTTCAGCTAATTAATGAAAAACTGTTTTTT
few TRBJ1-2 . TRBV7-9 CASSLAFDRLANYGYTF TGTGCCAGCAGCTTAGCCTTCGACAGGCTAGCTAACTATGGCTACACCTTC
. TRBJ2-1 . TRBV5-1 CASRGGTDYNEQFF TGCGCCAGCAGGGGCGGGACAGACTACAATGAGCAGTTCTTC
few TRBJ1-1 . TRBV30 CAWSPSHDTEAFF TGTGCCTGGAGCCCTTCGCACGACACTGAAGCTTTCTTT
. TRBJ2-7 TRBD1 TRBV7-6 CASSLAPDRVDF TGTGCCAGCAGCTTAGCCCCTGACAGGGTTGACTTC
. TRBJ1-3 TRBD1 TRBV2 CASSGQVQGNTIYF TGTGCCAGCAGCGGACAGGTTCAGGGAAACACCATATATTTT
. TRBJ1-1 . TRBV6-5 CASSYVKGGLTEAFF TGTGCCAGCAGTTACGTTAAAGGAGGCCTCACTGAAGCTTTCTTT
. TRBJ2-1 . TRBV29-1 CSVGYEQFF TGCAGCGTTGGATATGAGCAGTTCTTC
. TRBJ2-7 TRBD1 TRBV6-1 CASSEGTGGPYEQYF TGTGCCAGCAGTGAAGGAACAGGGGGCCCCTACGAGCAGTACTTC
many TRBJ2-7 . TRBV7-2 CASSLGYTLFYEQYF TGTGCCAGCAGCCTAGGGTATACACTATTCTACGAGCAGTACTTC
. TRBJ2-7 . TRBV28 CASTLRDIRYEQYF TGTGCCAGCACCCTTCGGGACATCCGCTACGAGCAGTACTTC
few TRBJ1-5 TRBD1 TRBV2 CASTGTGNQPQHF TGTGCCAGCACCGGGACAGGGAATCAGCCCCAGCATTTT
. TRBJ2-2 . TRBV5-6 CASSLGTGAGTGELFF TGTGCCAGCAGCTTGGGAACGGGGGCGGGCACCGGGGAGCTGTTTTTT
. TRBJ1-4 TRBD1 TRBV4-1 CASSQTQGATEKLFF TGCGCCAGCAGCCAAACACAGGGGGCAACGGAAAAACTGTTTTTT